This is a list of T cell receptor beta chains from one sample in a study of blood T cell repertoires in COVID-19. The repertoire was sequenced with immunoSEQ multiplex PCR; TCRdb's copy has only in-frame clones and lacks some. Here the sample spans 150,000 to 200,000 clones, about 86% being singletons. Sequencing was performed on peripheral blood. Receptor source: a man in his late teens or twenties with active or convalescent COVID-19. Both conserved end residues are part of each CDR3. D genes are given only for firm matches. Part of the rows lack a size; the others show once, few, many or a class for expanded clones.

J | V | size | D | DNA | CDR3
TRBJ2-5 | TRBV7-3 | NA | TRBD2 | TGTGCCAGCAGGGAGGCGGGAGGCGAGACCCAGTACTTC | CASREAGGETQYF
TRBJ1-2 | TRBV9 | once | NA | TGTGCCAGCAGCGTTGGGGGAGGGAGACGGCAAAACTATGGCTACACCTTC | CASSVGGGRRQNYGYTF
TRBJ1-2 | TRBV6-1 | few | NA | TGTGCCAGCAGTGAATGGCGCGAGGCCTACACCTTC | CASSEWREAYTF
TRBJ1-2 | TRBV4-1 | NA | TRBD1 | TGCGCCAGCAGCCTGTTCGGGACAGGAAGCCTCTACTATGGCTACACCTTC | CASSLFGTGSLYYGYTF
TRBJ2-7 | TRBV27 | NA | TRBD1 | TGTGCCAGCAGCTTCACCCGTCCGGACAGGGGTTACGAGCAGTACTTC | CASSFTRPDRGYEQYF
TRBJ2-6 | TRBV19 | NA | NA | TGTGCCAGTGACGTGGCTGGGCTCGGGGCTGGGGCCAACGTCCTGACTTTC | CASDVAGLGAGANVLTF
TRBJ2-5 | TRBV2 | few | NA | TGTGCCAGCAGTGAATTGACAGCCCAAGAGACCCAGTACTTC | CASSELTAQETQYF
TRBJ1-1 | TRBV7-9 | NA | NA | TGTGCCAGCAGCATAGTCTTGGGGGGCACTGAAGCTTTCTTT | CASSIVLGGTEAFF
TRBJ1-5 | TRBV28 | NA | NA | TGTGCCAGCAGTTTTCGGGCCTATAGAAACGGACAGAACAATCAGCCCCAGCATTTT | CASSFRAYRNGQNNQPQHF
TRBJ2-1 | TRBV10-2 | NA | TRBD2 | TGCGCCAGCAGTGAGTCGAGGCTAGCGGGGGGGACCCAGTTCTTC | CASSESRLAGGTQFF
TRBJ2-7 | TRBV5-6 | NA | NA | TGTGCCAGCAGCTTGGTCGGACAGTCGATCTTCGAGGAGTACTTC | CASSLVGQSIFEEYF
TRBJ1-2 | TRBV24-1 | NA | NA | TGTGCCACCAGTGGCACGGAGCATAACTATGGCTACACCTTC | CATSGTEHNYGYTF
TRBJ1-2 | TRBV11-2 | NA | NA | TGTGCCAGCAGTTCCCCTCGGGTTGTCCCCTATGGCTACACCTTC | CASSSPRVVPYGYTF
TRBJ1-4 | TRBV2 | NA | NA | TGTGCCAGCAGTGAACGACATAATGAAAAACTGTTTTTT | CASSERHNEKLFF
TRBJ1-4 | TRBV12-3/TRBV12-4 | once | NA | TGTGCCAGCAGTTTAGGGGGGCTAGGACTGTTTTTT | CASSLGGLGLFF
TRBJ2-1 | TRBV3-1/TRBV3-2 | NA | TRBD2 | TGTGCCAGCAGCCCGAATGTAGCGGGGGGGCTTTACAATGAGCAGTTCTTC | CASSPNVAGGLYNEQFF
TRBJ1-3 | TRBV19 | NA | TRBD1 | TGTGCCAGTAGTACCCGGGACAGGGGATTCGGAAACACCATATATTTT | CASSTRDRGFGNTIYF
TRBJ2-1 | TRBV18 | NA | NA | TGTGCCAGCTCCATGGCTAACGGGTACTACAATGAGCAGTTCTTC | CASSMANGYYNEQFF
TRBJ2-1 | TRBV10-3 | once | NA | TGTGCCATCAGGCGAGTGGCGGGAAACGACAATGAGCAGTTCTTC | CAIRRVAGNDNEQFF
TRBJ2-7 | TRBV7-9 | NA | TRBD2 | TGTGCCAGCAGCAACGCCTGGGAGACTAGCGGGAGCAACGAGCAGTACTTC | CASSNAWETSGSNEQYF